These T cell receptor beta chains were read from a single sample in a study of neoadjuvant nivolumab and ipilimumab in lung cancer. Sequencing used immunoSEQ multiplex PCR; TCRdb keeps in-frame clones, though not all of them. The table includes tens of thousands of clones, roughly 89% detected once. The sample here was blood, taken before neoadjuvant nivolumab, alone or with ipilimumab. These receptors came from an adult with non-small cell lung cancer. Some clones in this sample may be carry-over from other donors' samples. The CDR3 runs from the conserved cysteine through the conserved F or W. D genes are given only for firm matches. The size field is filled for only some rows; it gives once, few, many or a size class.

TRBD1,.,TRBJ2-7,TRBV6-5,TGTGCCAGCAGTTACTCCGGGACAGGGCCCCCCTCCGAGCAGTACTTC,CASSYSGTGPPSEQYF
.,.,TRBJ2-7,TRBV29-1,TGCAGCGTTGAAGGAGGGTCGGGGGTTATCACCTACGAGCAGTACTTC,CSVEGGSGVITYEQYF
.,once,TRBJ2-7,TRBV5-1,TGCGCCAGCAGCTTGGACCGTCAGTACGAGCAGTACTTC,CASSLDRQYEQYF
.,.,TRBJ2-1,TRBV4-1,TGCGCCAGCAGCCTGTACAATGAGCAGTTCTTC,CASSLYNEQFF
TRBD1,.,TRBJ2-3,TRBV11-3,TGTGCCAGCAGCTACGGACAGGGGGTCACAGATACGCAGTATTTT,CASSYGQGVTDTQYF
.,.,TRBJ2-7,TRBV27,TGTGCCAGCCGACCGACAGAAACCTACGAGCAGTACTTC,CASRPTETYEQYF
.,.,TRBJ1-4,TRBV4-1,TGCGCCAGCAGCAGGAGACAGGCTGAAAAACTGTTTTTT,CASSRRQAEKLFF
.,.,TRBJ2-1,TRBV11-2,TGTGCCAGCAGCTTAGATCTCGACAATGAGCAGTTCTTC,CASSLDLDNEQFF
.,.,TRBJ2-7,TRBV10-3,TGTGCCATCGGGGGGACCGGTATCGACGAGCAGTACTTC,CAIGGTGIDEQYF
.,.,TRBJ1-4,TRBV2,TGTGCCAGCAGACGGGGACCAACTAATGAAAAACTGTTTTTT,CASRRGPTNEKLFF
TRBD1,once,TRBJ2-5,TRBV15,TGTGCCACCAGCAGAGACGGACAGGGGCAAGAGACCCAGTACTTC,CATSRDGQGQETQYF
.,.,TRBJ2-7,TRBV5-6,TGTGCCAGCAGCCAAAACTACGAGCAGTACTTC,CASSQNYEQYF
.,.,TRBJ2-7,TRBV6-1,TGTGCCAGCAAGACCTATAAGGACGAGCAGTACTTC,CASKTYKDEQYF
TRBD1,.,TRBJ1-1,TRBV6-6,TGTGCCAGCTTATCGACGGACAGGGGGAACACTGAAGCTTTCTTT,CASLSTDRGNTEAFF
.,.,TRBJ2-3,TRBV7-9,TGTGCCAGCAGCTTAGGACGGGCGGTCTCAGATACGCAGTATTTT,CASSLGRAVSDTQYF
TRBD2,.,TRBJ2-7,TRBV4-1,TGCGCCAGCAGCCAAGGTCTAGCGGGAAGATACTACGAGCAGTACTTC,CASSQGLAGRYYEQYF
.,.,TRBJ2-5,TRBV5-4,TGTGCCAGCAGTCAGTTCCAAGAGACCCAGTACTTC,CASSQFQETQYF
.,.,TRBJ1-2,TRBV19,TGTGCCCTCCGGCCCCTATATAACCCTTTTAACTATGGCTACACCTTC,CALRPLYNPFNYGYTF
.,.,TRBJ1-5,TRBV18,TGTGCCAGCTCACCCTCAGGGACGGACAATCAGCCCCAGCATTTT,CASSPSGTDNQPQHF
TRBD1,once,TRBJ2-1,TRBV5-8,TGTGCCAGCAGCCGGGGACAGGGACCGGGGAATGAGCAGTTCTTC,CASSRGQGPGNEQFF
TRBD2,.,TRBJ2-1,TRBV7-9,TGTGCCAGCAGCTTAATAGGTCTAGCGGGAGTCGGGGAGCAGTTCTTC,CASSLIGLAGVGEQFF
TRBD1,.,TRBJ2-1,TRBV5-1,TGCGCCAGCAGCTTAACCGGGACAGGGGTCAATGAGCAGTTCTTC,CASSLTGTGVNEQFF
.,.,TRBJ2-2,TRBV15,TGTGCCACCCTCGGGATTGGGTACACCGGGGAGCTGTTTTTT,CATLGIGYTGELFF
.,.,TRBJ2-5,TRBV15,TGTGCCACCAGCAGAGATCCCAGCGGCCGGGAGACCCAGTACTTC,CATSRDPSGRETQYF
TRBD2,.,TRBJ2-1,TRBV7-8,TGTGCCAGCAGCTTAGGGGGACTAGCGTCCTCCTACAATGAGCAGTTCTTC,CASSLGGLASSYNEQFF
TRBD1,few,TRBJ1-4,TRBV2,TGTGCCAGCAAGATCAGGGGGCAGGTTGAAAAACTGTTTTTT,CASKIRGQVEKLFF
.,once,TRBJ2-2,TRBV10-3,TGTGCCATCAGTGAGTCGAGGACCGGGGAGCTGTTTTTT,CAISESRTGELFF
.,.,TRBJ2-7,TRBV9,TGTGCCAGCAGCGTAGGTGCAGAGTCCTACGAGCAGTACTTC,CASSVGAESYEQYF
TRBD1,.,TRBJ2-2,TRBV5-1,TGCGCCAGCCACAGGGGGCCCCAAGGCGGGGAGCTGTTTTTT,CASHRGPQGGELFF
TRBD2,.,TRBJ2-7,TRBV7-9,TGTGCCAGCAGCCCACCGAGGGGAGGCGGGGGGAGCTACGAGCAGTACTTC,CASSPPRGGGGSYEQYF
.,.,TRBJ1-2,TRBV30,TGTGCCTGGAAACAGGATGGCTACACCTTC,CAWKQDGYTF
TRBD2,.,TRBJ2-7,TRBV6-1,TGTGCCAGCAGTGAAGCCCAGGGACTAGCGGGAGGGTACTTC,CASSEAQGLAGGYF
TRBD2,.,TRBJ2-7,TRBV11-2,TGTGCCAGCAGCCCTTTTACTAGCGGGAGGGCATACGAGCAGTACTTC,CASSPFTSGRAYEQYF
.,.,TRBJ2-3,TRBV18,TGTGCCAGCTCACCACCGGAGGGTAGGGGATCCACAGATACGCAGTATTTT,CASSPPEGRGSTDTQYF
.,.,TRBJ2-5,TRBV5-4,TGTGCCAGCAGCTCCCTCGACAGGTTAGAGACCCAGTACTTC,CASSSLDRLETQYF
TRBD1,.,TRBJ1-1,TRBV5-1,TGCGCCAGCGCCGAGACAGGGGAAACTGAAGCTTTCTTT,CASAETGETEAFF
TRBD2,once,TRBJ2-7,TRBV5-1,TGCGCCAGCAGCTCGGGACTAGCGGAGGCGGGGCAGTACTTC,CASSSGLAEAGQYF
.,.,TRBJ1-2,TRBV7-9,TGTGCCAGCAGCCCGCTACCCCCGTTAGGGGACGGCTACACCTTC,CASSPLPPLGDGYTF
.,.,TRBJ2-4,TRBV6-4,TGTGCCAGCAGTGAAGGGGGTCTAGCCAAAAACATTCAGTACTTC,CASSEGGLAKNIQYF
.,.,TRBJ1-4,TRBV6-5,TGTGCCAGCAGTTACGATTCGGACAGTGGAACAAAACTGTTTTTT,CASSYDSDSGTKLFF
.,.,TRBJ2-1,TRBV7-9,TGTGCCAGCAGCTCGCTGGGGACCTCCTACAATGAGCAGTTCTTC,CASSSLGTSYNEQFF
.,.,TRBJ1-1,TRBV29-1,TGCAGCGGGAGAGGGGGCACTGAAGCTTTCTTT,CSGRGGTEAFF
.,.,TRBJ2-2,TRBV9,TGTGCCAGCAGCGCCCGGGCAGGGCACACCGGGGAGCTGTTTTTT,CASSARAGHTGELFF
.,.,TRBJ2-1,TRBV7-2,TGTGCCAGCAGTGTCGACAGCTACAATGAGCAGTTCTTC,CASSVDSYNEQFF
.,.,TRBJ2-3,TRBV18,TGTGCCAGCTCACCACCCAGGTCCCGGGATACGCAGTATTTT,CASSPPRSRDTQYF
.,.,TRBJ1-1,TRBV2,TGTGCCAGCAGCCCAGGGTTGAGGACTGAAGCTTTCTTT,CASSPGLRTEAFF
TRBD1,.,TRBJ2-1,TRBV13,TGTGCCAGCAGCAACAGGGGCGGAGATGAGCAGTTCTTC,CASSNRGGDEQFF